This TCR beta chain was found in a study of cytomegalovirus exposure and HLA in healthy donors. General observations from the study: The later analysis indicated that the majority of CMV-associated TCR beta chains appeared HLA-restricted. Analysis was carried out at a later point, and it linked a missense DCLRE1C variant to TCR beta V- and J-gene trimming.

The study sampled nominally healthy donors, though unrecorded immune exposures were likely. The trim removed 1 base at V and 1 base at J, leaving 5 bases unmatched. The CDR3 is made up of 15 amino acids. Germline V gene lookup returns CDR1 SQVTM and CDR2 ANQGSEA. Points on this clone: Its antigen is not identified.

Amplification used 60 Vbeta primers and 13 Jbeta primers. This table comes from immunoSEQ multiplex PCR, and its TCRdb copy is limited to in-frame clones, with some not included. This sample has 46,000 or so clones, with 55% to 75% found just once. The source is a man aged 55 to 70 in good health and CMV-seropositive. The sample consisted of PBMCs. V gene TRBV29-1 combines with J gene TRBJ2-3; 7 bases are a match to TRBD2. CDR3 sequence reads: CSVEGLAERTDTQYF. The CDR3 DNA reads TGCAGCGTTGAAGGGCTAGCGGAACGCACAGATACGCAGTATTTT.